A single sample is the source of the 8 T cell receptor beta chains below, sequenced in a study of cytomegalovirus exposure and HLA in healthy donors. PCR primers comprised 60 Vbeta and 13 Jbeta primers. The assay was immunoSEQ multiplex PCR, and TCRdb's table has in-frame clones only and misses some. This sample has under 200,000 clones, with roughly three quarters found just once. Sequences were obtained from PBMCs. The receptors were gathered from a woman aged 50 to 60 in good health and CMV-seropositive.

This sequence joins TRBV5-1 and TRBJ2-1; 8 bases line up with TRBD2. The V gene end was trimmed by 3 bases and the J gene end by 7 bases; junction bases not matched to a gene: 9. Germline CDR1 and CDR2: SGHRS and YFSETQ. This CDR3 spans 15 amino acids. In DNA, the CDR3 is TGCGCCAGCAGCTCCCGCCTCGGGAGGGAGAATGAGCAGTTCTTC. It encodes CASSSRLGRENEQFF.

The chain couples TRBV27 to TRBJ1-2, with 10 bases matching TRBD1. Germline trimming cut 4 bases from V and 6 bases from J; bases unmatched to any gene: 2. The CDR3 covers 13 residues. CDR1 and CDR2 (germline): MNHEY, SMNVEV (reference sequence). CDR3 in amino acids: CASSSTGGNGYTF. CDR3 nucleotide sequence: TGTGCCAGCAGTTCGACAGGGGGCAATGGCTACACCTTC.

Only one count was recorded for this clone. The chain joins TRBV19 to TRBJ2-1; 11 bases agree with TRBD2. In germline, CDR1 is LNHDA, CDR2 SQIVND (reference sequence). V lost 5 bases, J lost 7 bases, and 10 bases stayed unmatched. This CDR3 is built from 16 residues. The CDR3 nucleotides are TGTGCCAGTAGTGAAAGACTAGCGGGGATATGGAATGAGCAGTTCTTC. It encodes CASSERLAGIWNEQFF.

The chain employs TRBV6-5 and TRBJ1-5, with a possible D match to TRBD1 (5 bases). The CDR3 sequence is 15 residues long. The V and J ends lost 7 bases and 4 bases respectively, with 17 bases between them. The V gene's germline CDR1 is MNHEY and CDR2 SVGAGI. CDR3 residues: CASKISIRGNQPQHF. CDR3 coding DNA: TGTGCCAGCAAGATCTCTATAAGGGGAAATCAGCCCCAGCATTTT.

A word on this clone: Other DNA sequences from this sample encode an identical CDR3 as well. The V call is TRBV6-1, the J call TRBJ1-1; D remains ambiguous. CDR1 MNHNS and CDR2 SASEGT come from the germline V gene. This CDR3 is 14 amino acids long. V was clipped by 2 bases and J by 4 bases, with 11 bases between them. CDR3 bases: TGTGCCAGCAGTGAACCCGGAGGTTTCACTGAAGCTTTCTTT. It specifies CASSEPGGFTEAFF.

CDR3 nucleotides: TGTGCCAGTAGTATAGGGGTGGGAGCGGCAGATACGCAGTATTTT. Amino acid sequence: CASSIGVGAADTQYF. The V call is TRBV19, the J call TRBJ2-3, with D possibly matching TRBD2 (5 bases). V was shortened by 1 base and J by 4 bases, with 12 bases between the two germline ends. Germline-derived CDR1 and CDR2 are LNHDA and SQIVND (reference sequence). The CDR3 contains 15 residues.

The chain links TRBV29-1 to TRBJ1-2, with D unclear. V was clipped by 4 bases and J by 1 base, with 13 bases between them. The CDR3 is 14 amino acids. The V gene's germline CDR1 is SQVTM and CDR2 ANQGSEA. The CDR3 here is CSVGSKPGNYGYTF. The CDR3 nucleotides read TGCAGCGTTGGTTCTAAGCCGGGTAACTATGGCTACACCTTC.

The chain has TRBV7-2 and TRBJ2-2; tentatively, D is TRBD1 (6 bases). The germline V gene has CDR1 SGHTA and CDR2 FQGNSA. V gave up 4 bases and J gave up 6 bases, with 9 bases separating them. CDR3 size: 13 residues. Here the CDR3 DNA reads TGTGCCAGCAGCTCGCAGGGGTCCGGGGAGCTGTTTTTT. It specifies CASSSQGSGELFF.